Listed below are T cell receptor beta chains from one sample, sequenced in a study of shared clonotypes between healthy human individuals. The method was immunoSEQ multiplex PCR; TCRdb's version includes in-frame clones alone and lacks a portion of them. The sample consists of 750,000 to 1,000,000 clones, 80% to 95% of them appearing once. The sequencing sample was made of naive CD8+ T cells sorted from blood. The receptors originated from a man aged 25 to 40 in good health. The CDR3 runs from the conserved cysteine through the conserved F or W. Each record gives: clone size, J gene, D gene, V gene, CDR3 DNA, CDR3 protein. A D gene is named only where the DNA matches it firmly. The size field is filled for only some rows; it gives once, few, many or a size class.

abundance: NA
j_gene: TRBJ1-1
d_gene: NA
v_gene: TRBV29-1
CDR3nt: TGCAGCGTTGAAAGGGAGATCGAAGCTTTCTTT
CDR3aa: CSVEREIEAFF

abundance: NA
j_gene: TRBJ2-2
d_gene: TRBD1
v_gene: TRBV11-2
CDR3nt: TGTGCCAGCAGCTCGCCAACCGGGACAGGGGCCACCGGGGAGCTGTTTTTT
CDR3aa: CASSSPTGTGATGELFF

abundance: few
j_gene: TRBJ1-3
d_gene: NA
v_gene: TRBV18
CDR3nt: TGTGCCAGCTCACCCGACCCGAGCACTGGAAACACCATATATTTT
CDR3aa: CASSPDPSTGNTIYF

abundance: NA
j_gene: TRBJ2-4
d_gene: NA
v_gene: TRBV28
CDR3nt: TGTGCCAGCAGTTACGCGAACTTAGCCAAAAACATTCAGTACTTC
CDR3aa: CASSYANLAKNIQYF

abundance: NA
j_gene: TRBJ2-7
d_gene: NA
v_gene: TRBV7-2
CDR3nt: TGTGCCAGCAGCTCAGATAGCTTCTACGAGCAGTACTTC
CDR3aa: CASSSDSFYEQYF

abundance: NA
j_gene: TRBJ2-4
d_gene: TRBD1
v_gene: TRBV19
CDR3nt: TGTGCCAGTAGTAGACAGGGTCGGGAAAACATTCAGTACTTC
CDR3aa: CASSRQGRENIQYF

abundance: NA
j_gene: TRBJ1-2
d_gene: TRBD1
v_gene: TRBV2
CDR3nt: TGTGCCACCCGGACAGGGGCTGGCTACACCTTC
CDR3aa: CATRTGAGYTF

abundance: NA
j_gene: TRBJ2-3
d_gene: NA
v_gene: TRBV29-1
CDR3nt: TGCAGCGTTGCATTTTCGGTGGATACGCAGTATTTT
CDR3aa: CSVAFSVDTQYF

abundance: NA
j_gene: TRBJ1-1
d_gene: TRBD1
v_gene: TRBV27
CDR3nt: TGTGCCAGCAGAGCGACAGGGGGCACTGAAGCTTTCTTT
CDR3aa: CASRATGGTEAFF

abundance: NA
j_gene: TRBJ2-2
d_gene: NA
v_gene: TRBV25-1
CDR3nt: TGTGCCAGCGAGGGTAGCTTCGGGGAGCTGTTTTTT
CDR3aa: CASEGSFGELFF

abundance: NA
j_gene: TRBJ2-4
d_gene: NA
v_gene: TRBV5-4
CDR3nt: TGTGCCAGCAGCCTGTCCGGGACAAGCAACATTCAGTACTTC
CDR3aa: CASSLSGTSNIQYF

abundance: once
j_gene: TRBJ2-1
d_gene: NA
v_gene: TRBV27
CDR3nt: TGTGCCAGCAGTTTTCAAGGGGTGGGTAACAATGAGCAGTTCTTC
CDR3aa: CASSFQGVGNNEQFF

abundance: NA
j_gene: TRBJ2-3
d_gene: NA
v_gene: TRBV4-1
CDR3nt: TGCGCCAGCAGCCAAGTGATAACAGATACGCAGTATTTT
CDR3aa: CASSQVITDTQYF

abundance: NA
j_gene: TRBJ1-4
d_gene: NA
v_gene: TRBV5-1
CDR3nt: TGCGCCAGCAGCTTGGAAGGCGGCAGGACTAATGAAAAACTGTTTTTT
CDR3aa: CASSLEGGRTNEKLFF

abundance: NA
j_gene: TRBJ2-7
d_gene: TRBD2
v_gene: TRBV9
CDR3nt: TGTGCCAGCAGCGTAGCTCGGGAGGGGATCTACGAGCAGTACTTC
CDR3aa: CASSVAREGIYEQYF

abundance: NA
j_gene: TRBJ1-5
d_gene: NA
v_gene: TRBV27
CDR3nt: TGTGCCAGCAGGATACAGGGTTTAGGTATTGGGCCCCAGCATTTT
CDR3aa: CASRIQGLGIGPQHF

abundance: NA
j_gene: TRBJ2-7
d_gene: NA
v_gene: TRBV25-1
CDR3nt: TGTGCCAGCTCCCCGGGAGAGCAGTACTTC
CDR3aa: CASSPGEQYF

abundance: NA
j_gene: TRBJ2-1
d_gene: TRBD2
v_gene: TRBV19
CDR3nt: TGTGCCAGTGGCTTTAGTGGGGGGGGCAATGAGCAGTTCTTC
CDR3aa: CASGFSGGGNEQFF

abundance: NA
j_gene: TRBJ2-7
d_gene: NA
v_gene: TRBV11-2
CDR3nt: TGTGCCAGCAGGCAAGAGGCAGGGGACTACGCATCCTACGAGCAGTACTTC
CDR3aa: CASRQEAGDYASYEQYF

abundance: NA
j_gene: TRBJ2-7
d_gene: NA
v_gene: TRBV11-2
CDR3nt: TGTGCCAGCAGCTTATCGGGATCCGAGCAGTACTTC
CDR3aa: CASSLSGSEQYF

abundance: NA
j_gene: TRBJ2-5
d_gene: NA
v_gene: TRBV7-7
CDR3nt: TGTGCTAGCAGCTCTCTCACTACCGTGGAGACCCAGTACTTC
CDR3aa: CASSSLTTVETQYF

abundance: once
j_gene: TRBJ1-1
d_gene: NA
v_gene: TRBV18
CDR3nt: TGTGCCAGCTCACCACCTACAGTAGAAGCTTTCTTT
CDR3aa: CASSPPTVEAFF

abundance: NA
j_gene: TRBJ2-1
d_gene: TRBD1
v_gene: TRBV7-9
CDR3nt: TGTGCCAGCAGCTCAGGACAGGGGATGAAGTACAATGAGCAGTTCTTC
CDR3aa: CASSSGQGMKYNEQFF

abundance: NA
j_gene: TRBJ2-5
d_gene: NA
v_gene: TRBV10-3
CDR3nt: TGTGCCATCAGTGAGGGTCCACAGGGCTTCCAAGAGACCCAGTACTTC
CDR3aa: CAISEGPQGFQETQYF

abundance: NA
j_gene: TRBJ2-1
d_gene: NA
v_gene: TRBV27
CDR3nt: TGTGCCAGCGGGGTGAATGTTTTTTCCTACAATGAGCAGTTCTTC
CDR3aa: CASGVNVFSYNEQFF

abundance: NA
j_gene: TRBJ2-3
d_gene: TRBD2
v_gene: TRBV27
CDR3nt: TGTGCCAGCAGTCCCCCGCTAGCGGGAAGACCTATGGATACGCAGTATTTT
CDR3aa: CASSPPLAGRPMDTQYF

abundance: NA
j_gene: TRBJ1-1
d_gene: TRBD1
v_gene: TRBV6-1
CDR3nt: TGTGCCAGCAGAAGGGGGCAGGCTGAAGCTTTCTTT
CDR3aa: CASRRGQAEAFF

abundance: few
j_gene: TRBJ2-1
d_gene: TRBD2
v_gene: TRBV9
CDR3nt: TGTGCCAGCAGCGTACTAGCGGGAGGCAATGAGCAGTTCTTC
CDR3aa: CASSVLAGGNEQFF

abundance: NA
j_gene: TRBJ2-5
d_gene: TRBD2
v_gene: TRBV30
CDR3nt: TGTGCCTGGAGGCGGGAGGGGCAGGAGACCCAGTACTTC
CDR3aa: CAWRREGQETQYF

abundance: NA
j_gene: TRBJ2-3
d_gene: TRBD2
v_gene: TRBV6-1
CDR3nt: TGTGCCAGCAGTGAACAGGCGGGAGTTTTCGCAGATACGCAGTATTTT
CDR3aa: CASSEQAGVFADTQYF

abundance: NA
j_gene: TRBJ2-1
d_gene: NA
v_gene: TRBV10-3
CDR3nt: TGTGCCACCCTCTCGCTCGATGAGCAGTTCTTC
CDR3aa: CATLSLDEQFF

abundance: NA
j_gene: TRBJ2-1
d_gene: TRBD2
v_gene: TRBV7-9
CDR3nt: TGTGCCAGCAGCTCCATAGCGGGAGCTGGCTACAATGAGCAGTTCTTC
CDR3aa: CASSSIAGAGYNEQFF

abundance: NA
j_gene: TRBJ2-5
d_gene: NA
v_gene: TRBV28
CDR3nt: TGTGCCAGCAGTCCCCGGGACAACCAAGAGACCCAGTACTTC
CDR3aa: CASSPRDNQETQYF

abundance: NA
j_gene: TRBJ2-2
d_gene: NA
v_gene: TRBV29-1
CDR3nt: TGCAGCGTTGCCGGCGGAACGAACACCGGGGAGCTGTTTTTT
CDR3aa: CSVAGGTNTGELFF

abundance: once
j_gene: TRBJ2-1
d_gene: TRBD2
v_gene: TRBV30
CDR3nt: TGTGCCTGGAGTAGCGGAAGCGGGATCCTGCCCAATGAGCAGTTCTTC
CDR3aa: CAWSSGSGILPNEQFF

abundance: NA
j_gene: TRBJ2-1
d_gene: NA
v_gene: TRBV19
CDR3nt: TGTGCCAGTAGTATAGGCCCGGAGCAGTTCTTC
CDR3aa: CASSIGPEQFF

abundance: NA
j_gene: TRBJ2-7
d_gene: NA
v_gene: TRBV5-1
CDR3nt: TGCGCCAGCAGCCCCGGGACATTCAGCTCCTACGAGCAGTACTTC
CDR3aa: CASSPGTFSSYEQYF

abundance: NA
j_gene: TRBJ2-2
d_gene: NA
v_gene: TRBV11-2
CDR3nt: TGTGCCAGCAGCTCCGAAGCGTGGCAGTCCGGGGAGCTGTTTTTT
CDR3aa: CASSSEAWQSGELFF

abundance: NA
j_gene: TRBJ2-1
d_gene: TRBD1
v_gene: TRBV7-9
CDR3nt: TGTGCCAGCAGCCCCCCCCCGGGACAGATCAATGAGCAGTTCTTC
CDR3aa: CASSPPPGQINEQFF

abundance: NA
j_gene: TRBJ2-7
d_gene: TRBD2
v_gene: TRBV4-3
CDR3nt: TGCGCCAGCAGCCAAGCTAGCGGGAGGGCCTACGAGCAGTACTTC
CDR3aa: CASSQASGRAYEQYF

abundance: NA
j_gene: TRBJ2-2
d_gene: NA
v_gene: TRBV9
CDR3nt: TGTGCCAGCAGCGTCGGCGGAACGAACACCGGGGAGCTGTTTTTT
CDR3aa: CASSVGGTNTGELFF

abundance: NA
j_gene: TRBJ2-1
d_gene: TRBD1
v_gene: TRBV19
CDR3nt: TGTGCCACCCAAGACAGGGAACCTTACAATGAGCAGTTCTTC
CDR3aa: CATQDREPYNEQFF

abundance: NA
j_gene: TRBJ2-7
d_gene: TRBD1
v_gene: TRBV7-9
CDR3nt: TGTGCCAGCAGCAGCACAGGGGTTCGCGAGCAGTACTTC
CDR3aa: CASSSTGVREQYF

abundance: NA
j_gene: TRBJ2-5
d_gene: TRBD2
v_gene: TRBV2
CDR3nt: TGTGCCAGCAGTGAAGTTGGGACTAGCGGGAGTAGTCCGTTCGGGCAAGAGACCCAGTACTTC
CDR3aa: CASSEVGTSGSSPFGQETQYF

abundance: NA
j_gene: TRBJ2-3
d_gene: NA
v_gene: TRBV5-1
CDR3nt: TGCGCCAGCAGCAAAAGACTGGCAGATACGCAGTATTTT
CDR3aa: CASSKRLADTQYF

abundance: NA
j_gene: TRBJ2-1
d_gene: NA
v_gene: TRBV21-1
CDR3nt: TGTGCCAGCAGCAAAATATCAGCGGACAGCTACTACAATGAGCAGTTCTTC
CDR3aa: CASSKISADSYYNEQFF

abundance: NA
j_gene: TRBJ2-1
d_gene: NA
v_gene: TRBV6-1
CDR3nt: TGTGCCAGCAGGGAACGCGGGCTAGCGTCGACTTTCTACAATGAGCAGTTCTTC
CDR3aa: CASRERGLASTFYNEQFF

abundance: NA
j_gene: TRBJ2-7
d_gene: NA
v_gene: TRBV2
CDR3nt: TGTGCCAGCAGTGAAAATATTCGACACCAATCCCTTAGGGAGCAGTACTTC
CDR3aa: CASSENIRHQSLREQYF

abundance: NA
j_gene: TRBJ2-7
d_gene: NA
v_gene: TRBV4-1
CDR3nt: TGCGCCAGCAGCCAAGCGGGACCATTGGACCCGGAGCAGTACTTC
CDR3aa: CASSQAGPLDPEQYF

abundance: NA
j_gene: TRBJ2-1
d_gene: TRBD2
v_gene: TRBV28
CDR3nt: TGTGCCAGCAGTTTAATCGGGCTAGCGGGACTCTCCTACAATGAGCAGTTCTTC
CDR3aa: CASSLIGLAGLSYNEQFF

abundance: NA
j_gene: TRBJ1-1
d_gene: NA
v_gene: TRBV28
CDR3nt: TGTGCCAGCAGTCATGAAGGGGGGGAGAACACTGAAGCTTTCTTT
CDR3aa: CASSHEGGENTEAFF

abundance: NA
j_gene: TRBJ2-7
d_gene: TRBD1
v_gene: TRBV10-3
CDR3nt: TGTGCCATCAGTGAACTGGACAGGAGCTACGAGCAGTACTTC
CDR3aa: CAISELDRSYEQYF

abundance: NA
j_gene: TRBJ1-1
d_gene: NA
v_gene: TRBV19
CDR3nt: TGTGCCAGTAGTATAGACCTGAACACTGAAGCTTTCTTT
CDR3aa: CASSIDLNTEAFF

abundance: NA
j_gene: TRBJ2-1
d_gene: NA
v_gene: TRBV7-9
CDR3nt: TGTGCCAGCAGCTTAGGTGGGACGGGGTCCTACAATGAGCAGTTCTTC
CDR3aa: CASSLGGTGSYNEQFF

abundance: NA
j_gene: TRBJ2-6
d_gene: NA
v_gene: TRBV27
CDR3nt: TGTGCCAGCAGCTTGACAGACTCTGGGGCCAACGTCCTGACTTTC
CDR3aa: CASSLTDSGANVLTF

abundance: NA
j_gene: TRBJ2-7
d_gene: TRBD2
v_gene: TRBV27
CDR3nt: TGTGCCACGGTGGTAGCGGGGGAGCAGTACTTC
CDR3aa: CATVVAGEQYF

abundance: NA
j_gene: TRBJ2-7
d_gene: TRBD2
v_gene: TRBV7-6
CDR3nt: TGTGCCAGCAGCTTAGGGGAAGGGCAGAATACCCTAGCGGGAGGTTTCTACGAGCAGTACTTC
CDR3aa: CASSLGEGQNTLAGGFYEQYF

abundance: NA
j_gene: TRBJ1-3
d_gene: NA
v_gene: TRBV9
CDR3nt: TGTGCCAGCAGCGGGAAGACAGACTCTGGAAACACCATATATTTT
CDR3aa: CASSGKTDSGNTIYF

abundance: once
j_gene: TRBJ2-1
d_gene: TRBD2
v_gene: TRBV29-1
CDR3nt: TGCAGCGTTGTCTCGGCACTAGCGGTTTACAATGAGCAGTTCTTC
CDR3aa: CSVVSALAVYNEQFF

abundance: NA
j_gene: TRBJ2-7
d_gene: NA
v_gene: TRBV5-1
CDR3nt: TGCGCCAGCAGCTTGGTCGGATCCTACGAGCAGTACTTC
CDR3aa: CASSLVGSYEQYF